The entry that follows covers one T cell receptor beta chain sequence. Antigen unknown. The data were obtained in a study of shared clonotypes between healthy human individuals. Study-level background: Per donor, CD8 memory used one plate, CD8 naive used two, CD4 memory used three and CD4 naive used three.

The naive CD8 population came from CD45RO-negative cells selected for CCR7, without terminally differentiated effector memory CD45RA+ cells. All donors were Caucasian adults living in Nashville, Tennessee. Assay: immunoSEQ multiplex PCR; the TCRdb copy retains only in-frame clones and omits some. The sample has about 820,000 clones; around 93% are singletons. V was shortened by 6 bases and J by 4 bases, with 7 bases between the two germline ends. CDR3 size: 12 residues. Per the germline V gene, CDR1 is MDHEN and CDR2 is SYDVKM. Study results and caveats: Naive subsets typically showed greater estimated richness than memory subsets. Apart from blood, nothing was sampled; tissue repertoires likely differ.

The clonotype originates from a man younger than 45 in good health. Input material: naive CD8+ T cells sorted from blood. This sequence joins TRBV28 and TRBJ1-5, with D tentatively TRBD1 (5 bases). The CDR3 region has the DNA TGTGCCAGCAGGCAGGGAAATCAGCCCCAGCATTTT. It codes for CASRQGNQPQHF. Filled out from reference TRBV28 and TRBJ1-5, the complete variable domain reads DVKVTQSSRYLVKRTGEKVFLECVQDMDHENMFWYRQDPGLGLRLIYFSYDVKMKEKGDIPEGYSVSREKKERFSLILESASTNQTSMYLCASRQGNQPQHFGDGTRLSIL.